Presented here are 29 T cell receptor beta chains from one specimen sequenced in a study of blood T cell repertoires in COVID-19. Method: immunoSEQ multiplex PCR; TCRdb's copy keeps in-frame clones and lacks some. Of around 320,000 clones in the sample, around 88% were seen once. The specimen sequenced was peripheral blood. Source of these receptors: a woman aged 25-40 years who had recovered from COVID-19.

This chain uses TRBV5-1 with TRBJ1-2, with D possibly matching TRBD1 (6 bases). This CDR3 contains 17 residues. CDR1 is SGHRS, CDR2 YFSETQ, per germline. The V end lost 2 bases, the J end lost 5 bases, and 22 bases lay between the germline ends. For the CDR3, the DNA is TGCGCCAGCAGCTTCGGACAGATTTCGAACCTAAGGTATGGCTACACCTTC. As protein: CASSFGQISNLRYGYTF.

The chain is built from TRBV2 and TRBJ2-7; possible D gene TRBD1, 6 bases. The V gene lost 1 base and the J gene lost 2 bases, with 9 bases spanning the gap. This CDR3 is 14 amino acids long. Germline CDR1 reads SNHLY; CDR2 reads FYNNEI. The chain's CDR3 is CASSEEQGPYEQYF. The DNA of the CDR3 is TGTGCCAGCAGTGAAGAACAGGGTCCCTACGAGCAGTACTTC.

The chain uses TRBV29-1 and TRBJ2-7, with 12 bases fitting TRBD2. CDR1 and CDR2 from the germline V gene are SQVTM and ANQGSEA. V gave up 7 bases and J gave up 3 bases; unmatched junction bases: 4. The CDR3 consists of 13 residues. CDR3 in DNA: TGCAGCGCCTGGACTAGCGGGGACTACGAGCAGTACTTC. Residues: CSAWTSGDYEQYF.

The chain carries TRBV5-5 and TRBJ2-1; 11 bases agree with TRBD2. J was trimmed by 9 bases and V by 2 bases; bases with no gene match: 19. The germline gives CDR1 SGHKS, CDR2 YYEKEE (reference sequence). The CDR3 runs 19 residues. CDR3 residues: CASSLFSSGLAGLGVEQFF. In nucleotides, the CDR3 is TGTGCCAGCAGCTTATTCTCTTCAGGACTAGCGGGTTTAGGCGTTGAGCAGTTCTTC.

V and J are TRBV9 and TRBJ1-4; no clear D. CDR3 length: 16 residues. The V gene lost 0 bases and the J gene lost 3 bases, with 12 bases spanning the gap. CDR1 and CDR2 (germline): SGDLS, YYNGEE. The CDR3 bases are TGTGCCAGCAGCGTAGGCTCCCTGGGCGCTAATGAAAAACTGTTTTTT. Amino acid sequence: CASSVGSLGANEKLFF.

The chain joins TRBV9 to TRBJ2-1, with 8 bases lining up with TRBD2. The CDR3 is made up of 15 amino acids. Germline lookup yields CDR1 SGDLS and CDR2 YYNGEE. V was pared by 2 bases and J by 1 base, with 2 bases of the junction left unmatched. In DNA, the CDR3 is TGTGCCAGCAGCGTTAGCGGGGATTCCTACAATGAGCAGTTCTTC. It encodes CASSVSGDSYNEQFF.

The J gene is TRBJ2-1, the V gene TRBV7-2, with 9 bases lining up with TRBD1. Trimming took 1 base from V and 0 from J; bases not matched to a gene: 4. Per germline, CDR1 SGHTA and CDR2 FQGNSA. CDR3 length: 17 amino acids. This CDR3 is CASSLVGTGISYNEQFF. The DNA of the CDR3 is TGTGCCAGCAGCTTAGTGGGGACAGGGATCTCCTACAATGAGCAGTTCTTC.

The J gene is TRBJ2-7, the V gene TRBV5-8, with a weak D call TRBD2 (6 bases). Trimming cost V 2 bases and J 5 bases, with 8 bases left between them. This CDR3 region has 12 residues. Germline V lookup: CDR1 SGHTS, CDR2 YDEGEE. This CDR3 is CASSFGGNEQYF. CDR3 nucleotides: TGTGCCAGCAGCTTTGGAGGGAACGAGCAGTACTTC.

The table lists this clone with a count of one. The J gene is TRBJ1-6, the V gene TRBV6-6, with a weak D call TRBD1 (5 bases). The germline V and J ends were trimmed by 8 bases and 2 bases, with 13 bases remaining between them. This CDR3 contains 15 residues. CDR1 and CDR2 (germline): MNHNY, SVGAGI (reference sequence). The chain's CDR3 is CASSSGEAYNSPLHF. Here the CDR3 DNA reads TGTGCCAGCTCCTCGGGGGAAGCCTATAATTCACCCCTCCACTTT.

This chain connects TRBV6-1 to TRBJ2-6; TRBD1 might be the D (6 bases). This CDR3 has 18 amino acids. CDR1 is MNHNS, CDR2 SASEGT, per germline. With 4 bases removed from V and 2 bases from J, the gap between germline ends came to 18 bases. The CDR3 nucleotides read TGTGCCAGCAGTGCCCAACCTCCCAGGACAGCTGGGGCCAACGTCCTGACTTTC. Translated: CASSAQPPRTAGANVLTF.

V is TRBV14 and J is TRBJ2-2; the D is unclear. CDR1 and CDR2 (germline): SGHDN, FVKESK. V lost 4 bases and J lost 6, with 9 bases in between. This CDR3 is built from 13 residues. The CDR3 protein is CASSLQLAGELFF. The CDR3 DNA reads TGTGCCAGCAGCCTCCAACTCGCCGGGGAGCTGTTTTTT.

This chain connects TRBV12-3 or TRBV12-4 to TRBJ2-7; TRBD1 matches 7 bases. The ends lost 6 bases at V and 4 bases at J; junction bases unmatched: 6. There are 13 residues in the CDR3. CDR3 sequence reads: CASSPGTVYEQYF. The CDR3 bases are TGTGCCAGCAGCCCCGGGACAGTGTACGAGCAGTACTTC.

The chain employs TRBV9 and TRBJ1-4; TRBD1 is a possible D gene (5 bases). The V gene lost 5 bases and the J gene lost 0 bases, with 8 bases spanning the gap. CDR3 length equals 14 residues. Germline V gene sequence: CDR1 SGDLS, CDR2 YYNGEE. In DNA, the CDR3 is TGTGCCAGCAGTTCGGGGGCAACTAATGAAAAACTGTTTTTT. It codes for CASSSGATNEKLFF.

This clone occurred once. The CDR3 DNA follows: TGTGCCAGCAGTGAGGGGGCGGGGGCCTCCTACAATGAGCAGTTCTTC. Translated: CASSEGAGASYNEQFF. The V call is TRBV6-1, the J call TRBJ2-1; tentative D call: TRBD2 (7 bases). Trimming took off 3 bases at V and 0 bases at J, with 12 bases between the two ends. Germline V gene data show CDR1 as MNHNS and CDR2 as SASEGT. The CDR3 covers 16 residues.

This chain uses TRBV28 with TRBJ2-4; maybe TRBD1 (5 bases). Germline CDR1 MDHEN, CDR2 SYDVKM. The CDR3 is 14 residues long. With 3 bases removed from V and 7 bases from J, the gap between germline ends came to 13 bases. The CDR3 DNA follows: TGTGCCAGCAGTTTTGGGGCGACGAGTAACATTCAGTACTTC. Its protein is CASSFGATSNIQYF.

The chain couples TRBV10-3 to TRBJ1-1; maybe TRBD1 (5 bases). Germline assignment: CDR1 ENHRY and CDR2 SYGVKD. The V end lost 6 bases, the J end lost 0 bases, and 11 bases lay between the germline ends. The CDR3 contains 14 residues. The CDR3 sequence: CAISPREMNTEAFF. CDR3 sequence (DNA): TGTGCCATCAGCCCCAGGGAAATGAACACTGAAGCTTTCTTT.

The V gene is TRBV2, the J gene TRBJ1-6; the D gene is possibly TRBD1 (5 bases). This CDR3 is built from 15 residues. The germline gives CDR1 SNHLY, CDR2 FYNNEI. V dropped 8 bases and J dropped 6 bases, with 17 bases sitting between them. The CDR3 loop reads CASGLDAQGNSPLHF. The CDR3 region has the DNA TGTGCCAGCGGATTGGACGCGCAGGGTAATTCACCCCTCCACTTT.

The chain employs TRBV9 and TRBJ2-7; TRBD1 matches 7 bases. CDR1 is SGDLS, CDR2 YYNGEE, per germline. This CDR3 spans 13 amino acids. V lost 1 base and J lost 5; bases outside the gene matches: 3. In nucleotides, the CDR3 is TGTGCCAGCAGCGTACGACAGGGAGACGAGCAGTACTTC. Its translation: CASSVRQGDEQYF.

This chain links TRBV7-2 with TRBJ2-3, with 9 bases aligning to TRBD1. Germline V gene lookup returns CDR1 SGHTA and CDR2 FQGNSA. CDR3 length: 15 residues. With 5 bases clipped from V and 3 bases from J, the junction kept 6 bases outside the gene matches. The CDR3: CASSLLQGATDTQYF. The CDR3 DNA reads TGTGCCAGCAGCCTACTACAGGGGGCTACAGATACGCAGTATTTT.

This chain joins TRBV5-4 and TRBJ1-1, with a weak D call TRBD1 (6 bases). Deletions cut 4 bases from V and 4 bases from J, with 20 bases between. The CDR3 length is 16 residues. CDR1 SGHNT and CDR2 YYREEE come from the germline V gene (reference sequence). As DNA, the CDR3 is TGTGCCAGCAGCGCCCGCGGGGGCCTCTGGGGCACTGAAGCTTTCTTT. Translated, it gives CASSARGGLWGTEAFF.

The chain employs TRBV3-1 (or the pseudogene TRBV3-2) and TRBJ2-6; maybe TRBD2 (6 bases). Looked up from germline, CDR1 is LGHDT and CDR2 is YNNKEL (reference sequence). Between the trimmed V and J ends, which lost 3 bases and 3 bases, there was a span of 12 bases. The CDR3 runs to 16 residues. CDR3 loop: CASSQRTSFGANVLTF. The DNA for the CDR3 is TGTGCCAGCAGCCAGCGAACTAGCTTTGGGGCCAACGTCCTGACTTTC.

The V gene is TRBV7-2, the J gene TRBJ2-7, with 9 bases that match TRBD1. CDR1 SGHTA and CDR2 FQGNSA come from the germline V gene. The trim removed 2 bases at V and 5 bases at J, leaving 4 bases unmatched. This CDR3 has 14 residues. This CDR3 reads CASSLLRTGDEQYF. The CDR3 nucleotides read TGTGCCAGCAGCTTACTGAGGACAGGGGACGAGCAGTACTTC.

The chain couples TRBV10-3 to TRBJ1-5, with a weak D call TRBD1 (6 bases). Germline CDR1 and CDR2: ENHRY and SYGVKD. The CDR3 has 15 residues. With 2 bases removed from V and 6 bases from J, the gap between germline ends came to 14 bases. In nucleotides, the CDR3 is TGTGCCATCAGTGAGCGGCAGGGGTCGGGTCAGCCCCAGCATTTT. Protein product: CAISERQGSGQPQHF.

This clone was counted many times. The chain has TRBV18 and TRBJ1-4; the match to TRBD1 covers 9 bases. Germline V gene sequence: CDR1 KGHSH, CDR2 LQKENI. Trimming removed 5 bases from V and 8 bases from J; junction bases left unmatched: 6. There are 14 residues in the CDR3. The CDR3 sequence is CASSTGQGDEKLFF. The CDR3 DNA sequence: TGTGCCAGCTCAACGGGACAGGGCGACGAAAAACTGTTTTTT.

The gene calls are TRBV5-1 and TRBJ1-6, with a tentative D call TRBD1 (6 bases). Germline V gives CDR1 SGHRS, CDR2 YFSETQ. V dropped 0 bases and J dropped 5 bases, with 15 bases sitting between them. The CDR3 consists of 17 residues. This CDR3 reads CASSLGLQGWDNSPLHF. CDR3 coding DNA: TGCGCCAGCAGCTTGGGGCTACAGGGATGGGATAATTCACCCCTCCACTTT. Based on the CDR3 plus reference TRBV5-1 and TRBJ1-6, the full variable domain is KAGVTQTPRYLIKTRGQQVTLSCSPISGHRSVSWYQQTPGQGLQFLFEYFSETQRNKGNFPGRFSGRQFSNSRSEMNVSTLELGDSALYLCASSLGLQGWDNSPLHFGNGTRLTVT.

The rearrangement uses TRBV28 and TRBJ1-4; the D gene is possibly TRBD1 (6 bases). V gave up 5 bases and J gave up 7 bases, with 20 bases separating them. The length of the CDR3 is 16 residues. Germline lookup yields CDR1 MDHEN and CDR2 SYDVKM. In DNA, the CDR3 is TGTGCCAGCAGTGAAAACAAAGGGGGGGGCCCTGAAAAACTGTTTTTT. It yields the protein CASSENKGGGPEKLFF.

The CDR3 DNA is TGCGCCAGCAGCCAAGATCCCCAAACCGGAATGAGGAGCGAGCAGTACTTC. It is translated as CASSQDPQTGMRSEQYF. The genes are TRBV4-3 and TRBJ2-7; D is undetermined. Germline-derived CDR1 and CDR2 are LGHNA and YSLEER. The CDR3 loop spans 17 amino acids. Trimming stripped 0 bases from V and 6 bases from J, with 21 bases between.

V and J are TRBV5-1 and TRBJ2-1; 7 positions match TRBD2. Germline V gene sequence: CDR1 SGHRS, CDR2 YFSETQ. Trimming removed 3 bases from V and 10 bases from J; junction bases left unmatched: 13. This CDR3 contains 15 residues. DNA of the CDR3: TGCGCCAGCAGCTCCAACCTACTAGCGCCCAAGGAGCAGTTCTTC. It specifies CASSSNLLAPKEQFF.

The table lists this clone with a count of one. The CDR3 DNA reads as TGCGCCAGCAGCCAAGATCGGACAGGGACCACAGATACGCAGTATTTT. It encodes CASSQDRTGTTDTQYF. The chain links TRBV4-1 to TRBJ2-3; 8 nucleotides line up with TRBD1. V was pared by 0 bases and J by 2 bases, with 4 bases of the junction left unmatched. This CDR3 is 16 amino acids long. Germline lookup yields CDR1 MGHRA and CDR2 YSYEKL.